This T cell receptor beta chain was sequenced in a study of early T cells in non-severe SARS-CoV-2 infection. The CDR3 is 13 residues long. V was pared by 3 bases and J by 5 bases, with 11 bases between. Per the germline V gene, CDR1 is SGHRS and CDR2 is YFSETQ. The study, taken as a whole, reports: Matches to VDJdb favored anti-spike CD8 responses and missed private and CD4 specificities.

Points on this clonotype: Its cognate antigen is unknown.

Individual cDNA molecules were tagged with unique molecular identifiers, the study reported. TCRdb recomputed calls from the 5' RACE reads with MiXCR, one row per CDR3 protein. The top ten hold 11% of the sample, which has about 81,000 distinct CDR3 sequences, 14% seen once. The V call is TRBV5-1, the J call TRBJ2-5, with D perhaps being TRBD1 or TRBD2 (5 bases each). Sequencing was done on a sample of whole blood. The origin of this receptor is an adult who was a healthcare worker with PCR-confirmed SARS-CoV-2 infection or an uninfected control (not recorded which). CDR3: CASSSTGAETQYF. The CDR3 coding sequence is TGCGCCAGCAGCTCGACCGGGGCTGAGACCCAGTACTTC.